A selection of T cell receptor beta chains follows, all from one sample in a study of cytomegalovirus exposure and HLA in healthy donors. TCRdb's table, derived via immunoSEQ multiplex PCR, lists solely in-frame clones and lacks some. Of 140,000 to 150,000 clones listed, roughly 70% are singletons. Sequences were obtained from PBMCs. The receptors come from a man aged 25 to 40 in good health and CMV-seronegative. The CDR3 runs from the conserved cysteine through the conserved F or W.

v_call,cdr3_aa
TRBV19,CASSARSRKNNQPQHF
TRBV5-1,CASSEGTGENEQFF
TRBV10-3,CAVGTSGSMRSYEQYF
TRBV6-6,CASTGTSGSRYNEQFF
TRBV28,CASRATGVLGYEQYF
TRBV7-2,CASSTSWEGDTEAFF
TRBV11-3,CASSLGVAGEETQYF
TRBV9,CASSVVSSGGAADTQYF
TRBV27,CASSPGTSGMGEQYF
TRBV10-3,CAISGGQARNYEQYF
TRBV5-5,CASTHTLGRNTEAFF
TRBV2,CASSPQGAYEKLFF
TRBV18,CASSTQSDSGNTIYF
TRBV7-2,CASSPASGTASEQYF
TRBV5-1,CASSSGTSTDTQYF
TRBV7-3,CASGLSFSGANVLTF
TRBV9,CASSVDWGVGNTIYF
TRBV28,CASSLSVLRTDSDYTF